Listed here is a single T cell receptor (beta chain). The germline CDR1 and CDR2 sequences are LGHDT and YNNKEL (reference sequence). The V end lost 0 bases, the J end lost 3 bases, and 18 bases lay between the germline ends. The CDR3 totals 17 residues. This entry belongs to a study of blood T cell repertoires in COVID-19. The table came from immunoSEQ multiplex PCR; TCRdb's copy has only in-frame clones and leaves some out. Of 300,000 to 400,000 clones in the sample, about 90% were seen once. Sequences were obtained from PBMCs or T cells enriched from blood (not recorded which). The sequence derives from a woman aged 25 to 45 who had recovered from COVID-19. The V call is TRBV3-1 (or the pseudogene TRBV3-2), the J call TRBJ2-7; a weak D match, TRBD1 (6 bases). CDR3 region: CASSQDSKGGVGYEQYF. DNA for the CDR3: TGTGCCAGCAGCCAAGATTCCAAAGGGGGAGTCGGCTACGAGCAGTACTTC.